This T cell receptor beta chain came from a study of CD8+CD57+ T cells in acquired aplastic anemia. Looking at the study overall: Sorted CD4+ and CD8+ cells gave an average of approximately 3.4 ug of DNA. Study results and caveats: A set of some 28 CD8+ CDR3 sequences was shared between patients and controls, and these sequences appeared highly expressed in patients. Patient and control CD8+ Simpson's diversity was not significantly different.

With regard to this clonotype: Its specificity is unknown.

TCR beta VDJ combinations and CDR3 sequences were profiled from genomic DNA. Via MiXCR, TCRdb re-called the reads, giving one row per CDR3 protein. The sample contains roughly 290,000 distinct CDR3 sequences, roughly 53% of which appear only once. Only patients with CD8+CD57+ cell expansion on flow cytometry were chosen for sequencing. Patients had undergone no therapy by the time their blood was sampled. Germline V gives CDR1 ENHRY, CDR2 SYGVKD. V was clipped by 4 bases and J by 4 bases; unmatched bases: 3. The CDR3 covers 16 residues. The sequence was collected from a human donor with aplastic anemia. The sample taken for sequencing was sorted CD4+, CD8+, or CD8+CD57+ T cells (not recorded which) from PBMCs. The V gene is TRBV10-3, the J gene TRBJ1-6, with 11 positions matching TRBD1. CDR3 sequence (DNA): TGTGCCATCAGTGCCGGGACAGGGGGATATAATTCACCCCTCCACTTT. Translating it yields CAISAGTGGYNSPLHF.